The rows below give T cell receptor beta chains drawn from one sample of a study of T-cell reconstitution after alpha-beta-depleted transplantation in children. One entry per CDR3 protein results from TCRdb running MiXCR on the PCR reads. Here the sample spans roughly 400,000 distinct CDR3 sequences, roughly 22% being singletons. Sequencing was performed on PBMCs from the stem cell graft donor, taken from the stem cell graft. All receptors come from a human donor who donated a stem cell graft to a child with acute myeloid leukemia. CDR3s include the opening cysteine and the closing phenylalanine or tryptophan. Fields, in order: clone size, V gene, D gene, J gene, CDR3 DNA, CDR3 protein. A D gene is named only where the DNA matches it firmly. Size is omitted from some rows. Given values are once, few, many or a class for expanded clones.

size: NA; V: TRBV20-1; D: TRBD1; J: TRBJ2-1; DNA: TGCAGTGCGCCGTGGGGGACAGACGAGCAGTTCTTC; CDR3: CSAPWGTDEQFF
size: many; V: TRBV29-1; D: TRBD2; J: TRBJ2-7; DNA: TGCAGCGTCGAAGGACTAGCGGGACCCTACGAGCAGTACTTC; CDR3: CSVEGLAGPYEQYF
size: few; V: TRBV5-1; D: NA; J: TRBJ2-3; DNA: TGCGCCAGCAAGGGTCGAAGCGGAACAGATACGCAGTATTTT; CDR3: CASKGRSGTDTQYF
size: NA; V: TRBV7-2; D: NA; J: TRBJ2-7; DNA: TGTGCCAGCAGCTTATGGACTAACCTCTACGAGCAGTACTTC; CDR3: CASSLWTNLYEQYF
size: few; V: TRBV24-1; D: TRBD2; J: TRBJ2-2; DNA: TGTGCCACCAGTGATTTGGCCAGCGGGACCCTGGTCGGGGAGCTGTTTTTT; CDR3: CATSDLASGTLVGELFF
size: few; V: TRBV10-3; D: NA; J: TRBJ2-7; DNA: TGTGCCATCAGCGGCTCGGCGGGGCTAAGAGGCTACGAGCAGTACTTC; CDR3: CAISGSAGLRGYEQYF
size: many; V: TRBV20-1; D: NA; J: TRBJ1-5; DNA: TGCAGTGCTAGAGTAGGAGGGAACCAGCCCCAGCATTTT; CDR3: CSARVGGNQPQHF
size: few; V: TRBV7-6; D: TRBD2; J: TRBJ2-7; DNA: TGTGCCAGCAGCCGACTAGCCAACTACGAGCAGTACTTC; CDR3: CASSRLANYEQYF
size: many; V: TRBV4-1; D: NA; J: TRBJ2-7; DNA: TGCGCCAGCAGCCAAAAGGTAGCCTACGAGCAGTACTTC; CDR3: CASSQKVAYEQYF
size: NA; V: TRBV20-1; D: TRBD1; J: TRBJ1-4; DNA: TGCAGTGCCCAGAAAGGGGACAGGGAGGGCGAAAAACTGTTTTTT; CDR3: CSAQKGDREGEKLFF
size: NA; V: TRBV5-1; D: NA; J: TRBJ2-7; DNA: TGCGCCAGCAGCTACGGACGGGAGCAGTACTTC; CDR3: CASSYGREQYF
size: NA; V: TRBV7-8; D: NA; J: TRBJ2-1; DNA: TGTGCCAGCAGCTTACCAACAGTGAGCTCCTACAATGAGCAGTTCTTC; CDR3: CASSLPTVSSYNEQFF
size: few; V: TRBV12-3/TRBV12-4; D: TRBD2; J: TRBJ2-7; DNA: TGTGCCAGCAGTGCCCCGGGACTAGCGGCCTACGAGCAGTACTTC; CDR3: CASSAPGLAAYEQYF
size: few; V: TRBV12-3/TRBV12-4; D: NA; J: TRBJ2-7; DNA: TGTGCCAGCAGCCTCGGACAGAGTGCCTACGAGCAGTACTTC; CDR3: CASSLGQSAYEQYF
size: many; V: TRBV20-1; D: TRBD1; J: TRBJ2-3; DNA: TGCAGTGCGGGACAGGGAAGGACAGATACGCAGTATTTT; CDR3: CSAGQGRTDTQYF
size: few; V: TRBV7-9; D: TRBD1; J: TRBJ1-2; DNA: TGTGCCAGCAGCTTAGGGGGACAGGTGAATGGCTACACCTTC; CDR3: CASSLGGQVNGYTF